The next 16 T cell receptor beta chains were all read from a single sample in a study of CD8+CD57+ T cells in acquired aplastic anemia. Profiles of TCR beta VDJ and CDR3 were generated from a genomic DNA template. Each CDR3 protein is one row after TCRdb ran MiXCR on the reads. The sample lists 35,000 to 50,000 distinct CDR3 sequences, roughly 65% seen once, with less than 25% in the top ten. Sequenced sample: sorted CD4+, CD8+, or CD8+CD57+ T cells (not recorded which) from PBMCs. The origin of the receptors is a human donor in good health, serving as a control.

This rearrangement joins TRBV5-5 to TRBJ1-1; D is perhaps TRBD1 (5 bases). CDR1 is SGHKS, CDR2 YYEKEE, per germline (reference sequence). V was shortened by 0 bases and J by 4 bases, with 10 bases between the two germline ends. This CDR3 has 14 amino acids. The CDR3 loop reads CASSLGSGGTEAFF. DNA of the CDR3: TGTGCCAGCAGCTTGGGTAGCGGGGGCACTGAAGCTTTCTTT.

This clonotype was found a few times. The rearrangement uses TRBV2 and TRBJ1-5; 7 bases are a match to TRBD1. Trimming cost V 8 bases and J 4 bases; bases outside gene matches: 14. This CDR3 has 16 amino acids. The germline V gene encodes CDR1 SNHLY and CDR2 FYNNEI. In nucleotides, the CDR3 is TGTGCCAGCTTACTTTCAGGTGACAGGGCGAATCAGCCCCAGCATTTT. Protein sequence: CASLLSGDRANQPQHF.

V and J are TRBV20-1 and TRBJ2-7; D possibly matches TRBD1 or TRBD2 (5 bases each). The V and J ends lost 5 bases and 1 base respectively, with 15 bases between them. Germline CDR1 and CDR2: DFQATT and SNEGSKA (reference sequence). The CDR3 sequence is 14 residues long. CDR3 amino acids: CSAWDPTESYEQYF. CDR3 DNA sequence: TGCAGTGCTTGGGACCCGACGGAATCCTACGAGCAGTACTTC.

This clonotype has at least ten counts. V gene TRBV29-1 combines with J gene TRBJ1-1; D possibly corresponds to TRBD1 (6 bases). The V end lost 1 base, the J end lost 0 bases, and 18 bases lay between the germline ends. CDR1 is SQVTM and CDR2 is ANQGSEA in the germline V gene. The CDR3 runs 17 residues. The CDR3 nucleotides are TGCAGCGTTGAAGTCGGGACAACCGCAACTATGAACACTGAAGCTTTCTTT. It codes for CSVEVGTTATMNTEAFF.

This clonotype ranks as medium-sized. J is TRBJ2-3 and V is TRBV25-1; 10 positions agree with TRBD2. CDR3 size: 15 residues. J lost 6 bases, V lost 4 bases, and 7 bases had no gene match. Per the germline V gene, CDR1 is MGHDK and CDR2 is SYGVNS. CDR3 in DNA: TGTGCCAGCAGTGCCCTAGCGGGAGCGGGTGATACGCAGTATTTT. The encoded protein is CASSALAGAGDTQYF. The full variable domain, completed using reference TRBV25-1 and TRBJ2-3, is EADIYQTPRYLVIGTGKKITLECSQTMGHDKMYWYQQDPGMELHLIHYSYGVNSTEKGDLSSESTVSRIRTEHFPLTLESARPSHTSQYLCASSALAGAGDTQYFGPGTRLTVL.

This clonotype was detected many times. The chain links TRBV7-2 to TRBJ2-1, with D uncertain. CDR1 and CDR2 (germline): SGHTA, FQGNSA. The CDR3 sequence is 13 residues long. Trimming cost V 5 bases and J 6 bases, with 11 bases left between them. The CDR3 bases are TGTGCCAGCAGCCGACCGGGCCCCAATGAGCAGTTCTTC. It encodes CASSRPGPNEQFF.

Of note for this clonotype: Because the CDR3 is missing its conserved closing phenylalanine or tryptophan, this is likely a read error. The chain joins TRBV6-5 to TRBJ1-3; D unclear. Germline CDR1 reads MNHEY; CDR2 reads SVGAGI. The CDR3 loop spans 15 amino acids. The CDR3 spells CAGSYSNTPWNTIYL. DNA for the CDR3: TGTGCCGGCAGTTACTCGAACACGCCCTGGAACACCATATATCTT.

This clonotype was detected only once. The chain uses TRBV7-2 and TRBJ1-2, with D perhaps matching TRBD1 (6 bases). The CDR3 totals 15 residues. CDR1 and CDR2 from the germline V gene are SGHTA and FQGNSA. V dropped 5 bases and J dropped 8 bases, with 21 bases sitting between them. The CDR3 bases are TGTGCCAGCAGCCTAACAGGGAGCAGCGCGCAAGGCTACACCTTC. Translating it yields CASSLTGSSAQGYTF.

The J gene is TRBJ2-3, the V gene TRBV10-3; 10 bases map to TRBD2. CDR1 is ENHRY, CDR2 SYGVKD, per germline. J lost 3 bases, V lost 2 bases, and 2 bases had no gene match. The CDR3 spans 15 residues. The CDR3 DNA sequence: TGTGCCATCAGTGAGCCAGCGGGGGGGACAGATACGCAGTATTTT. Residues: CAISEPAGGTDTQYF.

CDR3 region: CATEMRARNTEAFF. Written as DNA, the CDR3 is TGTGCCACCGAAATGAGGGCCAGGAACACTGAAGCTTTCTTT. The J gene is TRBJ1-1, the V gene TRBV24-1; D gene ambiguous. The CDR3 totals 14 residues. Germline V gene sequence: CDR1 KGHDR, CDR2 SFDVKD. The V and J ends lost 9 bases and 1 base respectively, with 14 bases between them.

This clonotype is labeled medium-sized (0.01 to 0.1%). This rearrangement joins TRBV7-2 to TRBJ2-7, with TRBD1 matching 7 bases. The germline CDR1 and CDR2 sequences are SGHTA and FQGNSA. V lost 1 base and J lost 3; bases outside the gene matches: 3. The CDR3 length is 14 residues. CDR3 protein: CASSLEGQYYEQYF. The CDR3 region has the DNA TGTGCCAGCAGCTTAGAGGGACAGTACTACGAGCAGTACTTC.

This clonotype was recorded at least ten times. The chain uses TRBV20-1 and TRBJ2-7, with D maybe TRBD1 (5 bases). The CDR3 sequence is 13 residues long. Germline loops: CDR1 DFQATT, CDR2 SNEGSKA (reference sequence). Trimming stripped 2 bases from V and 2 bases from J, with 10 bases between. The chain's CDR3 is CSARTGSTYEQYF. CDR3 DNA sequence: TGCAGTGCTAGAACAGGAAGCACCTACGAGCAGTACTTC.

The rearrangement uses TRBV29-1 and TRBJ1-1; D is uncertain. Germline values: CDR1 SQVTM, CDR2 ANQGSEA. The CDR3 runs 11 residues. V dropped 4 bases and J dropped 10 bases, with 13 bases sitting between them. CDR3 in DNA: TGCAGCGTTGTCCCCAACTTTCCAGCTTTCTTT. This translates into CSVVPNFPAFF.

This clonotype is labeled as medium-sized (0.01 to 0.1%). The chain uses TRBV7-8 and TRBJ2-7; D is possibly TRBD1 (6 bases). The CDR3 has 15 residues. Germline V lookup: CDR1 SGHVS, CDR2 FQNEAQ. Trimming left V 0 bases short and J 0 bases short, with 9 bases between. The CDR3 reads CASSLAQGPSYEQYF. CDR3 in DNA: TGTGCCAGCAGCTTAGCACAGGGCCCCTCCTACGAGCAGTACTTC.

V gene TRBV2 combines with J gene TRBJ1-1, with a weak D call TRBD1 (5 bases). V lost 7 bases and J 7 bases, leaving 13 bases between the germline ends. The CDR3 has 12 residues. Germline V gene lookup returns CDR1 SNHLY and CDR2 FYNNEI. The CDR3 region has the DNA TGTGCCAGCATGCGAGGGGAGGTTGAAGCTTTCTTT. Its protein is CASMRGEVEAFF.

The rearrangement links TRBV10-3 to TRBJ2-3, with D hard to call. The CDR3 is 13 residues long. Germline-derived CDR1 and CDR2 are ENHRY and SYGVKD. Trimming shortened V by 10 bases and J by 2 bases, and 13 bases separated the two germline ends. The CDR3 bases are TGTGCCACCGGACCGTCTGCCACAGATACGCAGTATTTT. This gives the protein CATGPSATDTQYF.